These T cell receptor beta chains were read from a single sample in a study of T cells in localized non-small cell lung cancer. Assay used: immunoSEQ multiplex PCR; TCRdb lists only in-frame clones, some missing. The table includes about 82,000 clones, over 60% detected once. The material sequenced was PBMCs, taken before any cancer treatment. The receptors were gathered from a man aged 35-69 years with stage II squamous cell lung carcinoma. The CDR3 runs from the conserved cysteine through the conserved F or W. D genes are given only for firm matches. Size tells how often a clone was seen (once, few, many) or the class of an expanded clone, and some rows leave it out.

V gene: TRBV4-2
J gene: TRBJ2-1
D gene: NA
clone size: few
CDR3 DNA: TGTGCCAGCAGCCAGGCCGTCAGGGCGGATGAGCAGTTCTTC
CDR3 protein: CASSQAVRADEQFF

V gene: TRBV5-6
J gene: TRBJ1-2
D gene: NA
clone size: NA
CDR3 DNA: TGTGCCAGCAGCTCCATCAGGCTGGCTCACTATGGCTACACCTTC
CDR3 protein: CASSSIRLAHYGYTF

V gene: TRBV13
J gene: TRBJ1-1
D gene: NA
clone size: NA
CDR3 DNA: TGTGCCAGCAGCTTAGTAGACAACACTGAAGCTTTCTTT
CDR3 protein: CASSLVDNTEAFF

V gene: TRBV7-9
J gene: TRBJ1-4
D gene: NA
clone size: NA
CDR3 DNA: TGTGCCAGCAGCTTAGGGACAGTAATAAATGAAAAACTGTTTTTT
CDR3 protein: CASSLGTVINEKLFF

V gene: TRBV2
J gene: TRBJ2-7
D gene: TRBD2
clone size: once
CDR3 DNA: TGTGCCAGCAGGGAGGGGACTAGCGGGGGTATGCGGCAGTACTTC
CDR3 protein: CASREGTSGGMRQYF

V gene: TRBV29-1
J gene: TRBJ2-2
D gene: NA
clone size: NA
CDR3 DNA: TGCAGCGTTGACGCAGGGAGAACCGGGGAGCTGTTTTTT
CDR3 protein: CSVDAGRTGELFF

V gene: TRBV2
J gene: TRBJ2-5
D gene: TRBD1
clone size: NA
CDR3 DNA: TGTGCCAGCAAATCAGGGGGCTGGGAGACCCAGTACTTC
CDR3 protein: CASKSGGWETQYF

V gene: TRBV6-1
J gene: TRBJ2-7
D gene: TRBD2
clone size: NA
CDR3 DNA: TGTGCCAGCATCCTCGGACTAGCGGGAGGCAACGAGCAGTACTTC
CDR3 protein: CASILGLAGGNEQYF

V gene: TRBV27
J gene: TRBJ2-7
D gene: TRBD2
clone size: few
CDR3 DNA: TGTGCCAGCTTCGGGAGGGCCCGCGAGCAGTACTTC
CDR3 protein: CASFGRAREQYF

V gene: TRBV7-2
J gene: TRBJ2-5
D gene: TRBD1
clone size: few
CDR3 DNA: TGTGCCAGCAGCACCGGACCCGGGACAGCCCAAGAGACCCAGTACTTC
CDR3 protein: CASSTGPGTAQETQYF

V gene: TRBV13
J gene: TRBJ2-2
D gene: NA
clone size: NA
CDR3 DNA: TGTGCCAGCAGCCGTCGCGAGGTGGGCACCGGGGAGCTGTTTTTT
CDR3 protein: CASSRREVGTGELFF

V gene: TRBV23-1
J gene: TRBJ2-2
D gene: TRBD2
clone size: few
CDR3 DNA: TGCGCCACCCCTAGCGGGTTCCACACCGGGGAGCTGTTTTTT
CDR3 protein: CATPSGFHTGELFF

V gene: TRBV7-9
J gene: TRBJ2-1
D gene: NA
clone size: NA
CDR3 DNA: TGTGCCAGCAGCTTAACTGAGCGTAAACAGTTCTTC
CDR3 protein: CASSLTERKQFF

V gene: TRBV5-5
J gene: TRBJ1-2
D gene: NA
clone size: few
CDR3 DNA: TGTGCCAGCAGCTTGGGGGGTTATGGCTACACCTTC
CDR3 protein: CASSLGGYGYTF

V gene: TRBV30
J gene: TRBJ2-1
D gene: TRBD2
clone size: NA
CDR3 DNA: TGTGCCTGGACCCTGCGGCTAGCGGGAGAGCAGTTCTTC
CDR3 protein: CAWTLRLAGEQFF

V gene: TRBV5-1
J gene: TRBJ1-5
D gene: NA
clone size: NA
CDR3 DNA: TGCGCCAGCATTAGGCGCTCTTACCAGCCCCAGCATTTT
CDR3 protein: CASIRRSYQPQHF